This TCR beta chain was recorded in a study of neurological immune-mediated disorders. In Maryland, USA, blood bank volunteers were the healthy controls. Unsorted libraries came from 2 million PBMCs stored at -80 °C. This clonotype showed up many times. The CDR3 loop spans 15 amino acids. With V trimmed by 2 bases and J by 2 bases, 5 bases remained unmatched. Germline assignment: CDR1 MNHEY and CDR2 SMNVEV (reference sequence). TCRdb re-called the 5' RACE reads through MiXCR, storing one row per CDR3 protein. Here the sample spans under 90,000 distinct CDR3 sequences, around 10% being singletons. The chain combines TRBV27 with TRBJ2-7; 8 bases map to TRBD1. The receptor was derived from a man in his forties in good health. Sequenced sample: PBMCs. The CDR3 DNA reads TGTGCCAGCAGTTTAGGAGGGACAGGACCCTACGAGCAGTACTTC. It translates to CASSLGGTGPYEQYF.